A selection of T cell receptor beta chains follows, all from one sample in a study of T cell responses to AZD1222 COVID-19 vaccine. Using immunoSEQ multiplex PCR, the repertoire was profiled, and TCRdb retains in-frame clones only, with some absent. The repertoire includes about 140,000 clones, 85% to 90% of them detected once, and 1.5% to 2% sits in the top ten. This material consisted of peripheral blood, taken on day 0 of AZD1222 vaccination. All receptors derive from an adult in good health. CDR3s include the opening cysteine and the closing phenylalanine or tryptophan. D genes are given only for firm matches. Rows may omit the clone size; those that give it use once, few, many or a size class.

D	V	length	size	J	DNA	CDR3
.	TRBV5-6	12	.	TRBJ2-3	TGTGCCAGCAGCTTGGGTCCCGGTACGCAGTATTTT	CASSLGPGTQYF
.	TRBV5-4	14	.	TRBJ2-7	TGTGCCAGCAGCTTGGATGGGCCTATATACGAGCAGTACTTC	CASSLDGPIYEQYF
.	TRBV19	11	.	TRBJ1-3	TGTGCCAGTAGTATGGGGGGCACCATATATTTT	CASSMGGTIYF
TRBD1	TRBV18	18	.	TRBJ1-6	TGTGCCAGCTCACCCCAGGGGGAAGCGAAATCCTATAATTCACCCCTCCACTTT	CASSPQGEAKSYNSPLHF
TRBD1	TRBV10-3	16	.	TRBJ2-7	TGTGCCATCAGTGAGCCCGGACAGGGGGCCTCCTACGAGCAGTACTTC	CAISEPGQGASYEQYF
TRBD2	TRBV25-1	13	.	TRBJ2-5	TGTGCCAGCAGTGCGGCGGGGGTAGAGACCCAGTACTTC	CASSAAGVETQYF
TRBD2	TRBV6-5	16	.	TRBJ2-1	TGTGCCAGCAGTTACTTAGCGGGAGTGTCCTACAATGAGCAGTTCTTC	CASSYLAGVSYNEQFF
.	TRBV30	14	.	TRBJ2-7	TGTGCCTGGAGTAAGAAGGGGAGTCCCTACGAGCAGTACTTC	CAWSKKGSPYEQYF
TRBD1	TRBV2	18	once	TRBJ1-6	TGTGCCAGCACACCGGGGACAGTCGGGGGAGCCTATAATTCACCCCTCCACTTT	CASTPGTVGGAYNSPLHF
TRBD2	TRBV6-6	16	once	TRBJ2-7	TGTGCCAGCAGCCCCCCGGGGGGGTCAAGGGTCTACGAGCAGTACTTC	CASSPPGGSRVYEQYF
TRBD2	TRBV7-9	12	.	TRBJ2-7	TGTGCCAGCAGTGGACTAGCGGGAGATGTGTACTTC	CASSGLAGDVYF
.	TRBV11-2	17	.	TRBJ1-1	TGTGCCAGCAGCCTCGTCCGGGGGGGACCCCCGAACACTGAAGCTTTCTTT	CASSLVRGGPPNTEAFF
.	TRBV19	17	once	TRBJ2-2	TGTGCCAGTAGTATGAGGCGTCAGGAGCTGAACACCGGGGAGCTGTTTTTT	CASSMRRQELNTGELFF